This TCR beta chain was profiled in a study of T cell responses to AZD1222 COVID-19 vaccine. The study, taken as a whole, reports: Only a handful of AZD1222 recipients, roughly 6 in all, had baseline seropositivity. Donors were largely white British and mainly female; clonal diversity was possibly underestimated. Two AZD1222 doses significantly raised spike-specific TCR breadth and depth over controls. Sampling that yielded the repertoires occurred only after the peak T cell response.

On this clone itself: Its antigen is not identified.

Germline loops: CDR1 SGHTA, CDR2 FQGNSA. The V segment lost 1 base and the J segment 4 bases; nucleotides outside the gene matches: 7. This CDR3 comprises 16 residues. TCRdb's table, derived via immunoSEQ multiplex PCR, lists solely in-frame clones and lacks some. This table has about 120,000 clones, around nine tenths appearing once. The sequence came from an adult in good health. Specimen: peripheral blood, collected on day 0 of AZD1222 vaccination. The rearrangement uses TRBV7-2 and TRBJ2-4; 7 bases are shared with TRBD1. The CDR3: CASSLGFGTAKNIQYF. CDR3 DNA sequence: TGTGCCAGCAGCTTAGGCTTCGGGACAGCAAAAAACATTCAGTACTTC.